The clone carrying this T cell receptor (beta chain) was detected many times. The antigen remains unidentified. These data originate in a study of post-analysis software for immune sequencing data. Study-level points and caveats: Under the F measure, samples that were prepared in one batch clustered strongly together. Four or five TRBV segments were significantly more frequent in patients than in controls. TRBV5-6, TRBV5-1 and TRBV20-1 were among these segments.

Presence of unique molecular identifiers characterized the TCR beta cDNA libraries. Input populations of 1 to 10 million T cells gave rise to some 500,000 cDNA molecules. In TCRdb, the PCR reads were re-called with MiXCR into one record per CDR3 protein. The table shows 430,000 or so distinct CDR3 sequences, with about 39% occurring only once. Deletions cut 0 bases from V and 0 bases from J, with 12 bases between. The length of the CDR3 is 16 residues. Germline loops: CDR1 LNHNV, CDR2 YYDKDF (reference sequence). The TCR comes from a girl aged 2 to 9 with multiple sclerosis. This chain links TRBV15 with TRBJ2-7; D perhaps matches TRBD1 (6 bases). The sample was blood. The CDR3 spells CATSRERTALSYEQYF. Written as DNA, the CDR3 is TGTGCCACCAGCAGAGAACGGACAGCCCTCTCCTACGAGCAGTACTTC.